This TCR beta chain is drawn from a study of blood T cell repertoires in COVID-19. Turning to the study itself: From T cells, B-cell-depleted T cells, or PBMCs came the material, which was cDNA or gDNA.

Only in-frame clones appear in the TCRdb table, and some are missing; sequencing was by immunoSEQ multiplex PCR. The sample carries over 100,000 clones, about four fifths recorded once. V lost 3 bases, J lost 0 bases, and 13 bases lay in between. Germline V gene sequence: CDR1 SGHRS, CDR2 YFSETQ. There are 16 residues in the CDR3. The receptor was derived from a woman older than 75 with active or convalescent COVID-19. V usage is TRBV5-1 and J usage is TRBJ2-4; tentative D call: TRBD1 (6 bases). The sequenced sample was peripheral blood. For the CDR3, the DNA is TGCGCCAGCAGCTCACCGGGACAACTAGCCAAAAACATTCAGTACTTC. Protein sequence: CASSSPGQLAKNIQYF.